This T cell receptor beta chain was identified during a study of T cell responses to AZD1222 COVID-19 vaccine. Germline loops: CDR1 SGHDN, CDR2 FVKESK. The CDR3 has 14 residues. Trimming left V 5 bases short and J 0 bases short, with 8 bases between. TCRdb keeps only in-frame clones here, not all; method: immunoSEQ multiplex PCR. The sample lists around 70,000 clones, more than 70% occurring once. The chain uses TRBV14 and TRBJ1-3; a weak D match, TRBD1 (5 bases). The TCR sequence derives from an adult who received the MenACWY meningococcal vaccine as a control. The starting material was peripheral blood, obtained 28 days after the second dose of the MenACWY control vaccine. The CDR3 loop reads CASSTQVSGNTIYF. CDR3 sequence (DNA): TGTGCCAGCAGCACACAGGTCTCTGGAAACACCATATATTTT.